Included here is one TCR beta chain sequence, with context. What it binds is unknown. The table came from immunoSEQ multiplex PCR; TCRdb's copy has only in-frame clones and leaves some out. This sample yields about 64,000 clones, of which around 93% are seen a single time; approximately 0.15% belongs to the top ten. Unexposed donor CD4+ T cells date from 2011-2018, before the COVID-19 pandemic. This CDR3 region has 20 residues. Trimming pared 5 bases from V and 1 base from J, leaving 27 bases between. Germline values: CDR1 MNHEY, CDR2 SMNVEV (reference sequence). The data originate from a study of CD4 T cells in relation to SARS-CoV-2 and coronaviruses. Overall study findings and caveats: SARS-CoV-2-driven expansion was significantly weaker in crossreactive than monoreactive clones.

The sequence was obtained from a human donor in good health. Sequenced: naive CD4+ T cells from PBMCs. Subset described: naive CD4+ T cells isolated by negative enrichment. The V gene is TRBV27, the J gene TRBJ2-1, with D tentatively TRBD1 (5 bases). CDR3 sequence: CASSRQTGIRGSGSYNEQFF. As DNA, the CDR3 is TGTGCCAGCAGTCGTCAAACAGGCATAAGAGGCTCCGGTTCCTACAATGAGCAGTTCTTC.